This T cell receptor beta chain was sequenced in a study of blood T cell repertoires in COVID-19 (TCRdb year 2020). About the full investigation: Samples from collaborators originated in the United States, Italy and Spain and spanned both the acute and convalescent phases of COVID-19. A freely available public database, intended as a resource for researchers studying the immune response to SARS-CoV-2, is where the repertoires were released. The dataset comprised deeply sampled blood TCRbeta repertoires from subjects exposed to, actively infected with, or recovered from COVID-19. Nearly every sample came with metadata listing a de-identified subject ID, COVID-19 status, age in years and sex. The material from the prospective study consisted of cDNA or gDNA derived from T cells, B-cell-depleted T cells, or PBMCs. Samples were obtained from the ongoing ImmuneRACE study (first 160 participants) and from 1,254 subjects provided by 6 global collaborators. Where HLA class I and class II types were available, the types were taken from metadata supplied by the sample provider, not from assay-based typing.

Participants in the prospective study were enrolled through a virtual design, were aged roughly 18 to 100 years, and lived in 24 United States geographic areas. In the prospective study, cohorts were assigned on the basis of participant-reported clinical history obtained from a screening survey and a study questionnaire. Recovered participants in ImmuneRACE Cohort 3 were defined by two consecutive negative NP/OP PCR tests, clearance by a healthcare professional, or resolution of symptoms. Each participant in the prospective study had whole blood, serum and a nasopharyngeal or oropharyngeal swab collected by mobile phlebotomists. Over an approximately 2-month period, participants in the prospective study had the option of providing additional blood draws and questionnaires. Prospective study blood samples were shipped either frozen or at room temperature before DNA extraction. The immunoSEQ Assay, a bias-controlled multiplex PCR, was used to amplify TCRbeta CDR3 regions from genomic DNA. As for how the authors treated the data: The number of nucleated cells in each sample was estimated by amplification of reference gene primers within the assay. To quantify the absolute abundance of each unique TCRbeta CDR3 rearrangement, sequence reads were collapsed and filtered. For each sample, productive Simpson clonality was calculated as the square root of Simpson's diversity index across productive rearrangements. The table was pulled from immuneACCESS by TCRdb, which kept in-frame rearrangements only. Such tables lose some clones; where checked, under half of the loss comes from unresolved V genes, and the rest has no known cause. The D gene and trimming were derived from the DNA, and the V and J assignments and clone size from that table. The table for this sample lists almost 400,000 clones; around 92% of them were counted only once. The biggest ten clones account for about 1.7% of the sample.

Results the study describes overall, beyond this receptor: How much clinical and demographic metadata was included differed by source and by participant, and the metadata was provided uncurated.

Turning to this clone: There is no known antigen for this receptor. One base away there is no much larger clone; base qualities are not given.

The TCR comes from a woman younger than 45 who had recovered from COVID-19. The sequenced sample was PBMCs or T cells enriched from blood (not recorded which).

Here the CDR3 is given as CATSRYYNEQFF. The sequenced DNA is TGTGCCACCAGCAGATACTACAATGAGCAGTTCTTC. The chain is assembled from TRBV15 and TRBJ2-1; no D gene is confidently identified. The CDR3 runs 12 amino acids, cysteine and phenylalanine included. CDR3 DNA only is kept here, 36 bases in frame from base 1. Trimming removed 2 bases from V and 3 bases from J, leaving 2 bases between the germline ends. CDR1 LNHNV and CDR2 YYDKDF are derived from the germline V gene (reference sequence).